This T cell receptor beta chain is from a study of blood T cell repertoires in COVID-19. V was clipped by 1 base and J by 4 bases, with 8 bases between them. The CDR3 sequence is 14 residues long. Germline CDR1 reads SEHNR; CDR2 reads FQNEAQ (reference sequence). Produced via immunoSEQ multiplex PCR; TCRdb's table is partial and in-frame only. Here the sample spans tens of thousands of clones, roughly 86% being singletons. V is TRBV7-9 and J is TRBJ1-5; perhaps TRBD1 as D (5 bases). The clonotype was recovered from an older man with active COVID-19. The source material was peripheral blood. In DNA form, the CDR3 reads TGTGCCAGCAGCTTAGGGACACTGAATCAGCCCCAGCATTTT. Its protein is CASSLGTLNQPQHF.